Below are 26 T cell receptor beta chains sequenced from a single sample in a study of cytomegalovirus exposure and HLA in healthy donors. The PCR contained 60 Vbeta and 13 Jbeta primers. Some clones are missing from TCRdb's copy, which holds only in-frame ones; the method was immunoSEQ multiplex PCR. The sample carries over 130,000 clones, approximately 82% recorded once. Input material: PBMCs. The receptor set was obtained from a young man in good health and CMV-seropositive.

This clone showed up just once. This chain connects TRBV7-6 to TRBJ1-1; 7 nucleotides align to TRBD1. The CDR3 spans 16 residues. V lost 1 base to trimming and J lost 0 bases; unmatched junction nucleotides: 5. Germline lookup yields CDR1 SGHVS and CDR2 FNYEAQ. Here the CDR3 DNA reads TGTGCCAGCAGCTTAGAGACAGGGTATTTGAACACTGAAGCTTTCTTT. It encodes CASSLETGYLNTEAFF.

The V call is TRBV2, the J call TRBJ2-3; D is uncertain. This CDR3 is built from 13 residues. The V end lost 6 bases, the J end lost 0 bases, and 7 bases lay between the germline ends. Germline CDR1 and CDR2: SNHLY and FYNNEI. The CDR3 region has the DNA TGTGCCAGCAGGACGGAGAGCACAGATACGCAGTATTTT. This sequence encodes CASRTESTDTQYF.

The chain carries TRBV28 and TRBJ1-2, with D perhaps matching TRBD1 (6 bases). This CDR3 spans 12 amino acids. Germline CDR1 and CDR2: MDHEN and SYDVKM. Trimming took off 8 bases at V and 4 bases at J, with 11 bases between the two ends. CDR3 bases: TGTGCCAGCGAGAGGGGGGGCTATGGCTACACCTTC. Its translation: CASERGGYGYTF.

V and J are TRBV19 and TRBJ2-1, with D perhaps TRBD1 (6 bases). This CDR3 is built from 14 residues. Between the trimmed V and J ends, which lost 6 bases and 6 bases, there was a span of 15 bases. Germline V lookup: CDR1 LNHDA, CDR2 SQIVND (reference sequence). CDR3 nucleotide sequence: TGTGCCAGTAGACAGCCTGGGGGCCTCAATGAGCAGTTCTTC. This sequence encodes CASRQPGGLNEQFF.

The chain employs TRBV9 and TRBJ2-3; 7 positions match TRBD2. Germline lookup yields CDR1 SGDLS and CDR2 YYNGEE. With V trimmed by 1 base and J by 1 base, 3 bases remained unmatched. The CDR3 loop spans 15 amino acids. The CDR3 sequence: CASSVSGGGTDTQYF. CDR3 coding DNA: TGTGCCAGCAGCGTAAGTGGGGGGGGCACAGATACGCAGTATTTT.

This chain links TRBV6-5 with TRBJ1-2; 9 bases line up with TRBD1. There are 16 residues in the CDR3. Germline V CDR1 and CDR2: MNHEY, SVGAGI. Trimming removed 0 bases from V and 4 bases from J; junction bases left unmatched: 6. The CDR3 DNA reads as TGTGCCAGCAGTTACTCACCGGGACAGGGCCTCTATGGCTACACCTTC. Its protein product is CASSYSPGQGLYGYTF.

This clone appeared many times. CDR3 bases: TGTGCCAGCAGCTTAGTCGGTACTAGCACAGATACGCAGTATTTT. The encoded protein is CASSLVGTSTDTQYF. V gene TRBV7-2 combines with J gene TRBJ2-3; D unresolved. The CDR3 sequence is 15 residues long. V was shortened by 1 base and J by 0 bases, with 8 bases between the two germline ends. Germline CDR1 SGHTA, CDR2 FQGNSA. The full variable domain, in which reference TRBV7-2 and TRBJ2-3 provide the parts outside the CDR3, is GAGVSQSPSNKVTEKGKDVELRCDPISGHTALYWYRQSLGQGLEFLIYFQGNSAPDKSGLPSDRFSAERTGGSVSTLTIQRTQQEDSAVYLCASSLVGTSTDTQYFGPGTRLTVL.

The chain combines TRBV6-5 with TRBJ2-1; 7 nucleotides match TRBD2. V was clipped by 4 bases and J by 11 bases; unmatched bases: 8. Germline V gives CDR1 MNHEY, CDR2 SVGAGI. This CDR3 has 13 residues. The CDR3 here is CASSFPGGSQQFF. The DNA of the CDR3 is TGTGCCAGCAGTTTCCCGGGAGGTAGTCAGCAGTTCTTC.

This CDR3 reads CAISESREIEAFF. The CDR3 bases are TGTGCCATCAGTGAGTCAAGGGAGATTGAAGCTTTCTTT. V and J are TRBV10-3 and TRBJ1-1; D remains ambiguous. The V gene's germline CDR1 is ENHRY and CDR2 SYGVKD. CDR3 length equals 13 residues. V lost 0 bases to trimming and J lost 7 bases, with 9 bases between them.

The chain combines TRBV6-1 with TRBJ2-2; D may be TRBD1 (6 bases). V lost 7 bases and J lost 2, with 11 bases in between. The CDR3 runs to 14 residues. From germline, CDR1 is MNHNS and CDR2 SASEGT. CDR3 sequence reads: CASIIQGNTGELFF. CDR3 coding DNA: TGTGCCAGCATTATACAGGGAAACACCGGGGAGCTGTTTTTT.

The rearrangement links TRBV5-1 to TRBJ2-3, with 7 bases identical to TRBD2. V dropped 0 bases and J dropped 2; count of bases not matched to a gene: 9. The germline V gene encodes CDR1 SGHRS and CDR2 YFSETQ. The CDR3 extends over 17 amino acids. For the CDR3, the DNA is TGCGCCAGCAGCTTGGACGGGGGGACTTCCTTCACAGATACGCAGTATTTT. It specifies CASSLDGGTSFTDTQYF.

This sequence joins TRBV28 and TRBJ1-5; D is perhaps TRBD1 (6 bases). The CDR3 covers 17 residues. Trimming shortened V by 2 bases and J by 6 bases, and 20 bases separated the two germline ends. Germline V lookup: CDR1 MDHEN, CDR2 SYDVKM. The CDR3 bases are TGTGCCAGCAGTTTACAAACGACAGGTTTCTCAGGTCAGCCCCAGCATTTT. Residues: CASSLQTTGFSGQPQHF.

The chain uses TRBV18 and TRBJ2-1; TRBD2 matches 8 bases. J gave up 1 base and V 2 bases, and 7 bases lay outside the gene matches. The CDR3 is made up of 17 amino acids. Germline V gene lookup returns CDR1 KGHSH and CDR2 LQKENI. The CDR3, as DNA: TGTGCCAGCTCACCAAGAGTCGGGAGGGGGTCCTACAATGAGCAGTTCTTC. Its protein product is CASSPRVGRGSYNEQFF.

This sequence joins TRBV5-1 and TRBJ2-1; 9 bases are a match to TRBD2. J was trimmed by 6 bases and V by 6 bases; bases with no gene match: 4. The CDR3 is made up of 13 amino acids. Looked up from germline, CDR1 is SGHRS and CDR2 is YFSETQ. This CDR3 reads CASNSAGGNEQFF. The CDR3 DNA is TGCGCCAGCAACTCAGCGGGGGGCAATGAGCAGTTCTTC.

This chain uses TRBV18 with TRBJ2-7, with 9 positions matching TRBD1. Germline values: CDR1 KGHSH, CDR2 LQKENI. The CDR3 runs 14 residues. V lost 5 bases to trimming and J lost 7 bases; unmatched junction nucleotides: 9. Here the CDR3 reads CASSLRTGDMEQYF. CDR3 bases: TGTGCCAGCTCATTGCGGACAGGGGACATGGAGCAGTACTTC. Combining the CDR3 with reference TRBV18 and TRBJ2-7 gives the whole variable domain NAGVMQNPRHLVRRRGQEARLRCSPMKGHSHVYWYRQLPEEGLKFMVYLQKENIIDESGMPKERFSAEFPKEGPSILRIQQVVRGDSAAYFCASSLRTGDMEQYFGPGTRLTVT.

The table lists this clone with a few counts. The chain has TRBV5-1 and TRBJ2-3, with 13 nucleotides matching TRBD2. CDR1 is SGHRS and CDR2 is YFSETQ in the germline V gene. The junction had 11 bases not matched to a gene; V was cut back by 1 base and J by 3 bases. The CDR3 length is 19 residues. The CDR3 is CASSLPGTSGKGRTDTQYF. The CDR3 coding sequence is TGCGCCAGCAGCTTGCCAGGGACTAGCGGGAAGGGGAGGACAGATACGCAGTATTTT.

The chain employs TRBV4-1 and TRBJ1-3; 8 nucleotides match TRBD1. This CDR3 spans 16 amino acids. The germline V gene encodes CDR1 MGHRA and CDR2 YSYEKL. The J segment lost 2 bases and the V segment lost 1 base, leaving 4 bases of the junction unmatched. The DNA of the CDR3 is TGCGCCAGCAGCCAAGGCCTGACAGGGGCTGGAAACACCATATATTTT. Residues: CASSQGLTGAGNTIYF.

This rearrangement joins TRBV27 to TRBJ2-5, with 11 bases lining up with TRBD2. V dropped 2 bases and J dropped 6; count of bases not matched to a gene: 8. The CDR3 loop spans 16 amino acids. Germline values: CDR1 MNHEY, CDR2 SMNVEV (reference sequence). CDR3: CASSLGSGRAVKTQYF. The DNA of the CDR3 is TGTGCCAGCAGTTTAGGTAGCGGGAGGGCGGTGAAGACCCAGTACTTC.

The CDR3 nucleotides read TGTGCCAGCCAGCCCGATTACCCGGGACAGGGGGCCGGGAATGAGCAGTTCTTC. Its protein product is CASQPDYPGQGAGNEQFF. V usage is TRBV2 and J usage is TRBJ2-1, with 12 bases fitting TRBD1. J gave up 7 bases and V 8 bases, and 18 bases lay outside the gene matches. From germline, CDR1 is SNHLY and CDR2 FYNNEI. This CDR3 contains 18 residues.

The V gene is TRBV25-1, the J gene TRBJ1-6; D unresolved. This CDR3 has 18 residues. Between the trimmed V and J ends, which lost 1 base and 3 bases, there was a span of 16 bases. In germline, CDR1 is MGHDK, CDR2 SYGVNS. DNA of the CDR3: TGTGCCAGCAGTGAATCTGACACCGGACTTCTCTATAATTCACCCCTCCACTTT. Protein: CASSESDTGLLYNSPLHF. The whole variable domain, remainder taken from reference TRBV25-1 and TRBJ1-6, is EADIYQTPRYLVIGTGKKITLECSQTMGHDKMYWYQQDPGMELHLIHYSYGVNSTEKGDLSSESTVSRIRTEHFPLTLESARPSHTSQYLCASSESDTGLLYNSPLHFGNGTRLTVT.

CDR3 residues: CGTRVMKGGAYEQYF. The CDR3 coding sequence is TGTGGGACCCGGGTCATGAAGGGGGGGGCCTACGAGCAGTACTTC. This chain links TRBV6-5 with TRBJ2-7, with a possible D match to TRBD2 (7 bases). CDR1 is MNHEY, CDR2 SVGAGI, per germline. This CDR3 has 15 amino acids.

CDR3 protein: CASSQTVRSQETQYF. The CDR3 bases are TGTGCCAGCAGTCAAACCGTACGGAGCCAAGAGACCCAGTACTTC. This chain uses TRBV7-8 with TRBJ2-5, with unresolved D. The CDR3 contains 15 residues. Trimming removed 6 bases at V and 1 base at J, with 15 bases between. Germline CDR1 SGHVS, CDR2 FQNEAQ.

The chain uses TRBV28 and TRBJ2-7; possible D gene TRBD1, 5 bases. This CDR3 is 12 amino acids long. With 5 bases removed from V and 7 bases from J, the gap between germline ends came to 12 bases. The germline gives CDR1 MDHEN, CDR2 SYDVKM. CDR3: CASSGLNREQYF. The DNA for the CDR3 is TGTGCCAGCAGTGGCCTTAACAGGGAGCAGTACTTC.

On this clone itself: A read error may produce the germline difference seen at one junction end. CDR3 DNA sequence: TGTTCCAGCAGCCCCGGGGTCTATGGCTACACCTTC. Residues: CSSSPGVYGYTF. The V gene is TRBV7-9, the J gene TRBJ1-2; D unclear. The CDR3 loop spans 12 amino acids. Per the germline V gene, CDR1 is SEHNR and CDR2 is FQNEAQ (reference sequence).

The rearrangement joins TRBV29-1 to TRBJ1-1; D remains ambiguous. This CDR3 has 14 amino acids. Between the trimmed V and J ends, which lost 4 bases and 4 bases, there was a span of 16 bases. Germline CDR1 reads SQVTM; CDR2 reads ANQGSEA. CDR3 bases: TGCAGCGTTGCAGTCGGAGAAAGACCCACTGAAGCTTTCTTT. It specifies CSVAVGERPTEAFF.

Regarding this clone: Within the sample, other DNA sequences also encode this same CDR3. J is TRBJ2-5 and V is TRBV6-5; possible D gene TRBD2, 5 bases. CDR3 length: 13 residues. Germline CDR1 is MNHEY and CDR2 is SVGAGI. V lost 0 bases to trimming and J lost 4 bases, with 6 bases between them. The CDR3 DNA reads TGTGCCAGCAGTTACTCCGGAGGAGAGACCCAGTACTTC. Its protein is CASSYSGGETQYF.